This TCR beta chain was obtained from a study of CD8+ T cells in alopecia areata. Study-wide results and limits: Scalp sequencing captures resident alphabeta T cells of normal skin too.

In each case, RNA was isolated and then reverse transcribed into cDNA as the sequencing template. TCRdb's table, derived via immunoSEQ multiplex PCR, lists solely in-frame clones and lacks some. The sample contains some 150,000 clones, roughly 58% of which appear only once. After removal of 2 bases from V and 4 bases from J, the junction contained 9 bases not matched to a gene. Germline V CDR1 and CDR2: SGHRS, YFSETQ. This CDR3 has 16 residues. In the case of this clone: The antigen remains undetermined.

Described treatment: oral pan-JAK inhibitor, 5-10 mg twice daily. The sequencing used CD4+ T cells sorted from blood, collected between weeks 55 and 65, from a patient treated with tofacitinib. This receptor was identified in a human donor with alopecia areata. This chain uses TRBV5-1 with TRBJ2-5; TRBD1 matches at 9 bases. The CDR3 loop reads CASSFEGQGGRETQYF. Written as DNA, the CDR3 is TGCGCCAGCAGCTTCGAGGGACAGGGAGGGCGAGAGACCCAGTACTTC.